A single T cell receptor (delta chain) is shown here with its context. The protein TCRdb lists belongs to a much larger clone and differs from this DNA's translation at residue 8, which points to a read error; the protein shown is made from the DNA. This specimen belongs to a study of γδ T cells in repeated Plasmodium falciparum infection. This CDR3 has 26 amino acids. Trimming removed 0 bases from V and 0 bases from J; junction bases left unmatched: 39. Germline lookup yields CDR1 TVYSNPD and CDR2 GDNSRS (reference sequence). TCRdb re-processed the multiplex PCR reads using CATT. The table includes 70,000 to 95,000 delta-chain clones, about 1.5% detected once. Flow sorting of PBMC yielded separate Vgamma9/Vdelta2+ and Vdelta2-negative gammadelta T cell populations for bulk repertoire analysis.

The sample consisted of gamma-delta T cells from blood. This TCR derives from a pool of human donors (malaria-infected and uninfected, not separated). The chain links TRDV3 to TRDJ1; TRDD2 aligns across 8 bases. The DNA for the CDR3 is TGTGCCTTTAGCTCCGTCCATTCTTCCTACACACGGAGGGTGGACATACCCAGATATGACACCGATAAACTCATCTTT. It specifies CAFSSVHSSYTRRVDIPRYDTDKLIF.